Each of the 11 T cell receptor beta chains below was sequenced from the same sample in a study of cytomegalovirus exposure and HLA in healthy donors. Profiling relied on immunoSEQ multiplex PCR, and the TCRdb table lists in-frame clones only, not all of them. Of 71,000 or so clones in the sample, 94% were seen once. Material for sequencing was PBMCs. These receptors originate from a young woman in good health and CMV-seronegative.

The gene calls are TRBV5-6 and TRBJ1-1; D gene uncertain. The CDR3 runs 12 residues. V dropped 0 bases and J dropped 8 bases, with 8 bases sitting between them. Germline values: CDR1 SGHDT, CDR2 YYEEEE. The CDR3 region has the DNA TGTGCCAGCAGCTTGGCCAACTGGGAAGCTTTCTTT. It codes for CASSLANWEAFF.

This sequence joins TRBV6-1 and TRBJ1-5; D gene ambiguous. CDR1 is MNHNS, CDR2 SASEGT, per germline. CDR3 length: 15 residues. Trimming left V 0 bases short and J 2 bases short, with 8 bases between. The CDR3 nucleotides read TGTGCCAGCAGTGAAGCACCAGAGGGCAATCAGCCCCAGCATTTT. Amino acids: CASSEAPEGNQPQHF.

CDR3 in amino acids: CASSPGGGWVAEQYF. The CDR3 DNA reads as TGTGCCAGCAGCCCTGGCGGGGGGTGGGTTGCCGAGCAGTACTTC. The rearrangement joins TRBV6-5 to TRBJ2-7; 8 nucleotides match TRBD2. V lost 6 bases and J lost 6; bases outside the gene matches: 13. The CDR3 length is 15 residues. Germline CDR1 is MNHEY and CDR2 is SVGAGI.

The DNA of the CDR3 is TGTGCCAGCAGCGCCAGTGGGCCGAGGGCCTACGAGCAGTACTTC. Protein: CASSASGPRAYEQYF. The chain couples TRBV7-9 to TRBJ2-7, with a weak D call TRBD2 (5 bases). Between the trimmed V and J ends, which lost 5 bases and 2 bases, there was a span of 16 bases. Germline assignment: CDR1 SEHNR and CDR2 FQNEAQ (reference sequence). The CDR3 length is 15 residues.

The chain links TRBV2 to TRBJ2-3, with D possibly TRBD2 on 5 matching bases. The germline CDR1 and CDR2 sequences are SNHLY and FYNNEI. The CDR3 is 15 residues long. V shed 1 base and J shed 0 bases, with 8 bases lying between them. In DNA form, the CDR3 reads TGTGCCAGCAGTGAAGGGCGGGTTAGCACAGATACGCAGTATTTT. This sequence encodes CASSEGRVSTDTQYF.

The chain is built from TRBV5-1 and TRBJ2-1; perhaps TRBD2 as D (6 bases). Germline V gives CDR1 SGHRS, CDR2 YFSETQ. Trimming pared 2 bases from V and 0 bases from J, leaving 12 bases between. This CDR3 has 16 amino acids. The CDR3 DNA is TGCGCCAGCAGCTTACATAGCGGAAGCTCCTACAATGAGCAGTTCTTC. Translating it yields CASSLHSGSSYNEQFF. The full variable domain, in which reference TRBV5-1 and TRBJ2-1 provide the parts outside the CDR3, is KAGVTQTPRYLIKTRGQQVTLSCSPISGHRSVSWYQQTPGQGLQFLFEYFSETQRNKGNFPGRFSGRQFSNSRSEMNVSTLELGDSALYLCASSLHSGSSYNEQFFGPGTRLTVL.

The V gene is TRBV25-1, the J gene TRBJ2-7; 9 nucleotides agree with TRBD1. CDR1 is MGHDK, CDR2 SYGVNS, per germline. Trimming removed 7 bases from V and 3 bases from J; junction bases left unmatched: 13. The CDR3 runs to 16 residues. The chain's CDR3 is CASNTLRDRAYYEQYF. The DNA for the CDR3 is TGTGCCAGCAACACCCTCCGGGACAGGGCTTACTACGAGCAGTACTTC.

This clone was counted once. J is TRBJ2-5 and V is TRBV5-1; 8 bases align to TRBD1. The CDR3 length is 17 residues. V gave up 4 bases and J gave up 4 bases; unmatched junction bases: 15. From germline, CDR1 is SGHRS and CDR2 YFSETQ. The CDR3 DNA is TGCGCCAGCAGCCCAGGGACAGGACATTCAGGCCGAGAGACCCAGTACTTC. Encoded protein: CASSPGTGHSGRETQYF.

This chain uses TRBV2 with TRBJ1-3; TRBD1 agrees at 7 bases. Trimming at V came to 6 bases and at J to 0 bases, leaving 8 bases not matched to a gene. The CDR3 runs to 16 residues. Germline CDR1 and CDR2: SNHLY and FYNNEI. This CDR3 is CASRPVQGSSGNTIYF. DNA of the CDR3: TGTGCCAGCAGACCCGTACAGGGGAGCTCTGGAAACACCATATATTTT.

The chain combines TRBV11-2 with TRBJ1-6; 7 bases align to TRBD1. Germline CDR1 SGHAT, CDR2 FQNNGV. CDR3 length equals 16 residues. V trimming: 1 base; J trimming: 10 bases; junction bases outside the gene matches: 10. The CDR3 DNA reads TGTGCCAGCAGCTTAGGAACAGGGGATTATACATCACCCCTCCACTTT. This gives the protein CASSLGTGDYTSPLHF. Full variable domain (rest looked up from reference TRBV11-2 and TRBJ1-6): EAGVAQSPRYKIIEKRQSVAFWCNPISGHATLYWYQQILGQGPKLLIQFQNNGVVDDSQLPKDRFSAERLKGVDSTLKIQPAKLEDSAVYLCASSLGTGDYTSPLHFGNGTRLTVT.

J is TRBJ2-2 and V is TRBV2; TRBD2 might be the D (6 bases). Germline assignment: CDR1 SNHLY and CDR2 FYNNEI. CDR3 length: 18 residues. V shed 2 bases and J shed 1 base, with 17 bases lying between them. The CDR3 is CASSEPRGRTKNTGELFF. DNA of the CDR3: TGTGCCAGCAGTGAACCAAGGGGACGGACTAAGAACACCGGGGAGCTGTTTTTT.